These 10 T cell receptor beta chains share one sample of origin, sequenced in a study of blood T cells in healthy people across ages. PCR was performed a second time for roughly 6 to 12 cycles using a sample-barcoded 5' primer and a J-beta primer mix. One entry per CDR3 protein results from TCRdb running MiXCR on the 5' RACE reads. The sample carries about 800,000 distinct CDR3 sequences, about 47% recorded once. The specimen sequenced was blood. Receptors were obtained from a man aged 80 or over in good health.

The rearrangement joins TRBV7-8 to TRBJ2-1; TRBD1 might be the D (6 bases). V was trimmed by 1 base and J by 2 bases, leaving 9 bases between them. Germline CDR1 and CDR2: SGHVS and FQNEAQ. The length of the CDR3 is 15 residues. The CDR3 sequence: CASSLDRATYNEQFF. CDR3 nucleotides: TGTGCCAGCAGCTTAGACAGGGCCACCTACAATGAGCAGTTCTTC.

This chain uses TRBV20-1 with TRBJ2-3; the D is unclear. Per germline, CDR1 DFQATT and CDR2 SNEGSKA (reference sequence). Trimming removed 6 bases at V and 5 bases at J, with 9 bases between. The CDR3 totals 11 residues. The CDR3 sequence is CSAEKQDTQYF. For the CDR3, the DNA is TGCAGTGCCGAGAAGCAAGATACGCAGTATTTT.

The chain joins TRBV20-1 to TRBJ2-7; D ambiguous. The CDR3 loop spans 12 amino acids. Germline-derived CDR1 and CDR2 are DFQATT and SNEGSKA (reference sequence). V was pared by 6 bases and J by 4 bases, with 13 bases between. CDR3: CSATGSFYEQYF. CDR3 bases: TGCAGTGCAACCGGGTCTTTTTACGAGCAGTACTTC.

The gene calls are TRBV3-1 and TRBJ2-4, with 7 bases fitting TRBD2. The DNA end is more similar to TRBJ2-7, so the J call may be wrong. The germline CDR1 and CDR2 sequences are LGHDT and YNNKEL (reference sequence). The CDR3 has 15 amino acids. CDR3 sequence reads: CASSLPGRESSEQYF. CDR3 DNA sequence: TGTGCCAGCAGCCTCCCCGGGCGGGAGTCAAGCGAGCAGTACTTC.

Only a few counts were recorded for this clonotype. The gene calls are TRBV6-1 and TRBJ2-1; 14 bases align to TRBD2. After removal of 10 bases from V and 1 base from J, the junction contained 6 bases not matched to a gene. CDR1 and CDR2 from the germline V gene are MNHNS and SASEGT. The CDR3 has 16 residues. CDR3 in DNA: TGTGCCACCTTGGGACTAGCGGGAGAATCCTACAATGAGCAGTTCTTC. It translates to CATLGLAGESYNEQFF.

The sample holds a few counts of this clonotype. Since a much larger clone is just one base distant, this may be a read error. This chain connects TRBV7-8 to TRBJ2-1; D possibly corresponds to TRBD2 (6 bases). Germline V gives CDR1 SGHVS, CDR2 FQNEAQ. There are 14 residues in the CDR3. Trimming stripped 3 bases from V and 13 bases from J, with 19 bases between. The CDR3 reads CASSLGGRQETQFF. In DNA form, the CDR3 reads TGTGCCAGCAGCTTGGGGGGACGACAAGAGACCCAGTTCTTC.

A few counts support this clonotype. The chain couples TRBV10-3 to TRBJ1-5; TRBD1 might be the D (5 bases). The CDR3 has 14 amino acids. Germline V lookup: CDR1 ENHRY, CDR2 SYGVKD. The ends were cut back, 4 bases at V and 0 bases at J, with 7 bases in the middle. The CDR3 nucleotides read TGTGCCATCAGTGGGGGCGATAGCAATCAGCCCCAGCATTTT. Amino acids: CAISGGDSNQPQHF.

The sample holds a few counts of this clonotype. CDR3 DNA sequence: TGTGCCTCCCCGGTCGGGTTAATGTCAGATACGCAGTATTTT. Its protein product is CASPVGLMSDTQYF. The V gene is TRBV7-9, the J gene TRBJ2-3; D uncertain. Trimming left V 11 bases short and J 4 bases short, with 19 bases between. Germline V gene sequence: CDR1 SEHNR, CDR2 FQNEAQ (reference sequence). The CDR3 loop spans 14 amino acids.

V usage is TRBV4-3 and J usage is TRBJ2-3; 10 nucleotides agree with TRBD2. This CDR3 spans 16 amino acids. Unmatched junction bases numbered 4, after V lost 0 bases and J lost 4 bases. CDR1 LGHNA and CDR2 YSLEER come from the germline V gene. CDR3 in amino acids: CASSQELAGGADTQYF. As DNA, the CDR3 is TGCGCCAGCAGCCAAGAGTTAGCGGGAGGAGCAGATACGCAGTATTTT.

The V and J genes are TRBV7-2 and TRBJ2-1; possible D gene TRBD2, 6 bases. Trimming cost V 5 bases and J 10 bases, with 12 bases left between them. The CDR3 loop spans 12 amino acids. The V gene's germline CDR1 is SGHTA and CDR2 FQGNSA. The CDR3 DNA follows: TGTGCCAGCAGCCAGATCGGGGGAGAGCAGTTCTTC. This translates into CASSQIGGEQFF. The full variable domain, in which reference TRBV7-2 and TRBJ2-1 provide the parts outside the CDR3, is GAGVSQSPSNKVTEKGKDVELRCDPISGHTALYWYRQSLGQGLEFLIYFQGNSAPDKSGLPSDRFSAERTGGSVSTLTIQRTQQEDSAVYLCASSQIGGEQFFGPGTRLTVL.